This entry is about one T cell receptor beta chain. This sample is drawn from a study of T cells in Graves' hyperthyroidism and ophthalmopathy. It was RNA transcripts that yielded the amplified TCR beta CDR3 regions. A set of HTBI primers served as the primers for a first-round RT-PCR of the TCR CDR3. MiXCR was run by TCRdb on the multiplex PCR reads, yielding one entry per CDR3 protein. The sample gives about 560,000 distinct CDR3 sequences, 46% of which show up once; about 7.8% is in the top ten. Germline V CDR1 and CDR2: SGHRS, YFSETQ. Trimming left V 0 bases short and J 5 bases short, with 20 bases between. The CDR3 loop spans 17 amino acids.

V is TRBV5-1 and J is TRBJ2-5; D gene unclear. This sequence was found in a woman aged 18-35 years with Graves' hyperthyroidism. The source material was peripheral blood or thyroid tissue (not recorded which). For the CDR3, the DNA is TGCGCCAGCAGCTTGGCCGCCGGGCTTTACGTGGGGGAGACCCAGTACTTC. Translating gives CASSLAAGLYVGETQYF.